What follows is one T cell receptor (beta chain) and its context. The entry originates in a study of PD-L1 blockade in urothelial cancer. At the level of the study: Patients' prior chemotherapy regimens numbered 0 to 3.

Assay: immunoSEQ multiplex PCR; the TCRdb copy retains only in-frame clones and omits some. The sample contains just under 40,000 clones, approximately 90% of which appear only once. The V gene's germline CDR1 is SGHTA and CDR2 FQGTGA. CDR3 size: 14 residues. V lost 5 bases to trimming and J lost 4 bases; unmatched junction nucleotides: 8. This TCR was sampled from a man in his 60s with urothelial cancer. The J gene is TRBJ2-7, the V gene TRBV7-3; 7 bases line up with TRBD1. The sequences come from PBMCs, collected around atezolizumab (anti-PD-L1) treatment. The CDR3 is CASSPSQGPYEQYF. CDR3 nucleotide sequence: TGTGCCAGCAGCCCCTCACAGGGGCCGTACGAGCAGTACTTC.